These T cell receptor beta chains were read from a single sample in a study of blood T cell repertoires in COVID-19. Assay: immunoSEQ multiplex PCR; the TCRdb copy retains only in-frame clones and omits some. The profile covers approximately 44,000 clones, with around nine tenths appearing a single time and 28% taken by the ten largest. Sequenced: peripheral blood. The receptor set was obtained from a woman aged 80 or over with acute or convalescent COVID-19. The CDR3 runs from the conserved cysteine through the conserved F or W. The D gene is left open where the match is weak. The size of a clone is reported for some rows only, either as once, few or many, or as a class for expanded clones.

TRBV7-2	.	TRBJ2-1	TRBD2	TGTGCCAGCAGCCTCATCGGGAGGGGCCCTAACAATGAGCAGTTCTTC	CASSLIGRGPNNEQFF
TRBV3-1/TRBV3-2	.	TRBJ1-2	.	TGTGCCAGCAGCCAAGATAGGGGCGCTCCTTATGGCTACACCTTC	CASSQDRGAPYGYTF
TRBV6-1	.	TRBJ2-5	.	TGTGCCAGCAGTGAACGTCGCCAAGAGACCCAGTACTTC	CASSERRQETQYF
TRBV24-1	.	TRBJ2-5	TRBD2	TGTGCCACCAGTGATGGAAGCGGGGGGGCAGAGACCCAGTACTTC	CATSDGSGGAETQYF
TRBV9	.	TRBJ1-1	.	TGTGCCAGCAGCGTAGGGGGTGGAGGAGAGACTGAAGCTTTCTTT	CASSVGGGGETEAFF
TRBV5-5	.	TRBJ2-2	.	TGTGCCAGCAACCCCCAGGGAACCTACACCGGGGAGCTGTTTTTT	CASNPQGTYTGELFF
TRBV2	.	TRBJ2-3	TRBD2	TGTGCCAGCAGTGAAGGGACTAGCGGGGGGTACACAGATACGCAGTATTTT	CASSEGTSGGYTDTQYF
TRBV30	.	TRBJ2-7	.	TGTGCCTGGAGAGCAGGGATGGCGGCCTACGAGCAGTACTTC	CAWRAGMAAYEQYF
TRBV18	few	TRBJ2-2	TRBD2	TGTGCCAGCTCACCTTACGGACTAGCGGAAGACACCGGGGAGCTGTTTTTT	CASSPYGLAEDTGELFF
TRBV28	few	TRBJ2-5	.	TGTGCCAGCAGTAGCCCTAGGTGGAACAAAGAGACCCAGTACTTC	CASSSPRWNKETQYF
TRBV19	.	TRBJ2-1	TRBD1	TGTGCCAGTAGTATAAGGGGTGATACCGGGACAGGGGCTTACAATGAGCAGTTCTTC	CASSIRGDTGTGAYNEQFF
TRBV5-6	few	TRBJ1-2	.	TGTGCCAGCAGCCCGAGGGCAGTTACTCACTATGGCTACACCTTC	CASSPRAVTHYGYTF
TRBV6-6	.	TRBJ2-1	TRBD1	TGTGCCAGCAGTTTCCCGGGACAGGGTTACAATGAGCAGTTCTTC	CASSFPGQGYNEQFF
TRBV3-1/TRBV3-2	.	TRBJ2-1	.	TGTGCCAGCAGCCAAGTCCCAGGTTCCTACAATGAGCAGTTCTTC	CASSQVPGSYNEQFF
TRBV7-9	.	TRBJ1-2	TRBD1	TGTGCCAGCAGCTTAGCGCCTTCCCGGACAGGTTCGTTCTATGGCTACACCTTC	CASSLAPSRTGSFYGYTF
TRBV10-2	few	TRBJ2-5	TRBD2	TGCGCCAGCAACCCCGGGGGGGGAAAACCAAGATTCTTATACTTC	CASNPGGGKPRFLYF
TRBV5-1	.	TRBJ2-5	.	TGCGCCAGCAGCCCATCTGCCTCCGCGGAGACCCAGTACTTC	CASSPSASAETQYF
TRBV27	.	TRBJ1-4	.	TGCGGTTTAACAGGGCTCAATTTATTTAATGAAAAACTGTTTTTT	CGLTGLNLFNEKLFF
TRBV18	.	TRBJ2-7	TRBD2	TGTGCCAGCTCAGAGACTAGCGGGGCCGACGAGCAGTACTTC	CASSETSGADEQYF
TRBV2	once	TRBJ2-1	TRBD2	TGTGCCAAGGGACTAGCGAAGAACAATGAGCAGTTCTTC	CAKGLAKNNEQFF
TRBV6-1	.	TRBJ2-4	.	TGTGCCAGCAGTGAAGGGCCGAAAAACATTCAGTACTTC	CASSEGPKNIQYF
TRBV6-2/TRBV6-3	.	TRBJ1-2	.	TGTGCCAGCAGTTTTGAGGGGTTAGGGGGAGCGCTGCCTGGCTACACCTTC	CASSFEGLGGALPGYTF
TRBV11-2	.	TRBJ1-4	TRBD1	TGTGCCAGCAGCAAAACAGGGGTGGCTAATGAAAAACTGTTTTTT	CASSKTGVANEKLFF
TRBV6-5	.	TRBJ1-1	.	TGTGCCAGCAGTCGGGGCGCGGAGGGGAACACTGAAGCTTTCTTT	CASSRGAEGNTEAFF
TRBV10-3	.	TRBJ2-1	TRBD1	TGTGCCATCAGTCCCACCACTAGGACAGGGGGCCTAGAGCAGTTCTTC	CAISPTTRTGGLEQFF
TRBV18	.	TRBJ1-5	TRBD1	TGTGCCAGCTCACCTGACGGGACAGGGGGCAGTCAGCCCCAGCATTTT	CASSPDGTGGSQPQHF
TRBV19	.	TRBJ1-6	TRBD1	TGTGCCAGTAAGTCAACAGGGGCCCACAATTCACCCCTCCACTTT	CASKSTGAHNSPLHF
TRBV5-1	.	TRBJ2-1	TRBD2	TGCGCCAGCAGCCTAGGGGCGGTTAGCGGGGGAGGGTACAATGAGCAGTTCTTC	CASSLGAVSGGGYNEQFF
TRBV10-2	.	TRBJ1-2	TRBD1	TGCGCCAGCAGTGATAGTCAGGGGGTTAGCGGCTATGGCTACACCTTC	CASSDSQGVSGYGYTF
TRBV5-6	.	TRBJ2-2	.	TGTGCCAGCAGCTTGCCGGGGTCGAACACCGGGGAGCTGTTTTTT	CASSLPGSNTGELFF
TRBV30	.	TRBJ1-1	.	TGTGCCTGGAGTAACTCGCTGATCACTGAAGCTTTCTTT	CAWSNSLITEAFF
TRBV28	.	TRBJ1-2	.	TGTGCCACGAACACACCGACACCCGCGACCTATGGCTACACCTTC	CATNTPTPATYGYTF
TRBV4-1	few	TRBJ2-5	TRBD1	TGCGCCAGCAGTTCAAGGCCCCCGGGACAGGGGTACCAAGAGACCCAGTACTTC	CASSSRPPGQGYQETQYF
TRBV6-5	.	TRBJ1-2	TRBD1	TGTGCCAGCAGCAGTCCCGGGACAGGGCTTGGCTACACCTTC	CASSSPGTGLGYTF
TRBV11-1	.	TRBJ1-6	.	TGTGCCAGCAGCTTTACCGACGGGAATTCACCCCTCCACTTT	CASSFTDGNSPLHF
TRBV6-6	once	TRBJ2-5	.	TGTGCCAGCAGTTACCGAGAGACCCAGTACTTC	CASSYRETQYF
TRBV5-1	.	TRBJ1-2	.	TGCGCCAGCCAAGTAGATTCTAACTATGGCTACACCTTC	CASQVDSNYGYTF
TRBV5-1	.	TRBJ2-5	.	TGCGCCAGCAGCCCCCAGGCGGGACAGCGAGGGGAAGAGACCCAGTACTTC	CASSPQAGQRGEETQYF
TRBV19	.	TRBJ1-1	TRBD1	TGTGCCAGTACCACACTCCGGGACAGGGGATCGGGCACTGAAGCTTTCTTT	CASTTLRDRGSGTEAFF
TRBV19	once	TRBJ1-2	TRBD1	TGTGCCAGTACCCCATTAGGGGGCTCCTATGGCTACACCTTC	CASTPLGGSYGYTF
TRBV29-1	.	TRBJ2-1	TRBD2	TGCAGCGCTATGACTAGCGGGGGGAATGAGCAGTTCTTC	CSAMTSGGNEQFF
TRBV28	.	TRBJ1-2	TRBD1	TGTGCCAGCAGTTCAACAGGGGGCTCGGGGTACTATGGCTACACCTTC	CASSSTGGSGYYGYTF
TRBV7-9	.	TRBJ1-2	.	TGTGCCAGCAGCTTAGCAGGAGGACCCGCTAACTATGGCTACACCTTC	CASSLAGGPANYGYTF
TRBV28	.	TRBJ2-7	TRBD1	TGTGCCAGCAGTTCCCCCGGGACAGGGGTCTACGAGCAGTACTTC	CASSSPGTGVYEQYF
TRBV13	few	TRBJ1-1	.	TGTGCCAGCAGCTTAGGCGGAAGGGGGAGAGGGCACACTGAAGCTTTCTTT	CASSLGGRGRGHTEAFF
TRBV2	.	TRBJ1-6	.	TGTGCCAGCAGTGCAGGGAATTCACCCCTCCACTTT	CASSAGNSPLHF
TRBV3-1/TRBV3-2	.	TRBJ2-1	.	TGTGCCAGCAGCCAAGATATAGGGGGAGTGCGTGAGCAGTTCTTC	CASSQDIGGVREQFF